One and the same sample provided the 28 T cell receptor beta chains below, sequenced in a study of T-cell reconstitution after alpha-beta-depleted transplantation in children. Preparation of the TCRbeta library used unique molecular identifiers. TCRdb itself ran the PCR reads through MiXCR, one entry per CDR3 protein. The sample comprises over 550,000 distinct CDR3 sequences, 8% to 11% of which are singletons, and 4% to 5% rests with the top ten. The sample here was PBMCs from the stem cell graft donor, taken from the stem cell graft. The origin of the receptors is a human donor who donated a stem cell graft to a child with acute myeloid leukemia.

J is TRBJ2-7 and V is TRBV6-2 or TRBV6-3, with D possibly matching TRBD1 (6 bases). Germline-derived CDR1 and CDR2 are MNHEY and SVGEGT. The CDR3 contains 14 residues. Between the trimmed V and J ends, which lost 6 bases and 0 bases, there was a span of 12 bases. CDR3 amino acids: CASRLTGNSYEQYF. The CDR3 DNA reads TGTGCCAGCAGGCTTACAGGGAACTCCTACGAGCAGTACTTC.

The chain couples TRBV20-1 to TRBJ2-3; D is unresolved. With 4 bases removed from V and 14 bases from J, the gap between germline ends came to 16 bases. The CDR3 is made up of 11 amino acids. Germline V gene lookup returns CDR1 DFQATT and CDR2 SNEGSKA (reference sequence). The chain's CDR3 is CSATEFEPPYF. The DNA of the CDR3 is TGCAGTGCTACGGAATTCGAACCACCGTATTTT.

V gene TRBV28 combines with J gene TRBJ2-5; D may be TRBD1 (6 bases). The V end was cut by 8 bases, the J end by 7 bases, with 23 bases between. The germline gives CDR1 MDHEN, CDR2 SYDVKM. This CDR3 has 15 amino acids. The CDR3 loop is CASPRLRARGGTQYF. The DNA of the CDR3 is TGTGCCAGCCCCCGGTTGCGCGCGAGAGGGGGGACCCAGTACTTC.

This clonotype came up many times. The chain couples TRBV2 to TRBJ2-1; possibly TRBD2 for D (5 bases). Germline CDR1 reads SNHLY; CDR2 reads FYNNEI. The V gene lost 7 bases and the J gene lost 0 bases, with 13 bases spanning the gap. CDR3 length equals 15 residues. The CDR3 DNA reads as TGTGCCAGCAAGGCGGAGGACCTCTCCTACAATGAGCAGTTCTTC. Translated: CASKAEDLSYNEQFF.

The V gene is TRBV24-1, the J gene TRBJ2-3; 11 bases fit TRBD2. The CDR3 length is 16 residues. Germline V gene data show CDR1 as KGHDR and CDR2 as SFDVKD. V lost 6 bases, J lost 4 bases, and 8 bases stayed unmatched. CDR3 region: CATSNKLAGEADTQYF. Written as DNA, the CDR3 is TGTGCCACCAGTAACAAACTAGCGGGAGAGGCAGATACGCAGTATTTT.

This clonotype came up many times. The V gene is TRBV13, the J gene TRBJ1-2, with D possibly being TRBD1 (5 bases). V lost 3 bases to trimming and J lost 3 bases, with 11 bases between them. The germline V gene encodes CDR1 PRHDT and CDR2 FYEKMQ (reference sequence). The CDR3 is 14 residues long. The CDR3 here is CASSFGTGHYGYTF. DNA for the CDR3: TGTGCCAGCAGCTTCGGTACAGGTCACTATGGCTACACCTTC.

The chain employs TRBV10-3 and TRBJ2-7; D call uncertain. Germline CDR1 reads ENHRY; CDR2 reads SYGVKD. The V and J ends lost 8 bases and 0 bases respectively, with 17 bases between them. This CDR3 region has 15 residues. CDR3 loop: CAIPGMIPGSYEQYF. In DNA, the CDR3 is TGTGCCATCCCAGGAATGATTCCTGGCTCCTACGAGCAGTACTTC.

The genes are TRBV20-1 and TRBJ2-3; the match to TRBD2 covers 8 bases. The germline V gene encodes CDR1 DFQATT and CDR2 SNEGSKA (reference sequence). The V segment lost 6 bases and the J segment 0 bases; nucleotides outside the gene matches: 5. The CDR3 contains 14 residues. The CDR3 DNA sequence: TGCAGTGCATTAGCGGGGACTAGCACAGATACGCAGTATTTT. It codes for CSALAGTSTDTQYF.

The DNA of the CDR3 is TGTGCCAGCAGCTTTTCCGTCGGGAGGCTCTACGAGCAGTACTTC. Protein: CASSFSVGRLYEQYF. The chain employs TRBV7-9 and TRBJ2-7, with 7 bases identical to TRBD2. CDR3 length: 15 residues. V lost 3 bases, J lost 3 bases, and 8 bases stayed unmatched. Per germline, CDR1 SEHNR and CDR2 FQNEAQ (reference sequence).

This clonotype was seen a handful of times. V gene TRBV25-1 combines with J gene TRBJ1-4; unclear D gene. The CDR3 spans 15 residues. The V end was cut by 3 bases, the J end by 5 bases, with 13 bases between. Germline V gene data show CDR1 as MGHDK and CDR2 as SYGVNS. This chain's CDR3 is CASSDPGKKNEKLFF. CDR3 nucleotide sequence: TGTGCCAGCAGTGATCCCGGGAAGAAAAATGAAAAACTGTTTTTT. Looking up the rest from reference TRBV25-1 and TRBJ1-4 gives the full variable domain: EADIYQTPRYLVIGTGKKITLECSQTMGHDKMYWYQQDPGMELHLIHYSYGVNSTEKGDLSSESTVSRIRTEHFPLTLESARPSHTSQYLCASSDPGKKNEKLFFGSGTQLSVL.

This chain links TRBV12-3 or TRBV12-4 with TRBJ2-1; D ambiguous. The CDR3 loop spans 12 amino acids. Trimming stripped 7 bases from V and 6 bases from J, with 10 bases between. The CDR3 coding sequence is TGTGCCAGCACCCTCCGCCCCAATGAGCAGTTCTTC. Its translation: CASTLRPNEQFF.

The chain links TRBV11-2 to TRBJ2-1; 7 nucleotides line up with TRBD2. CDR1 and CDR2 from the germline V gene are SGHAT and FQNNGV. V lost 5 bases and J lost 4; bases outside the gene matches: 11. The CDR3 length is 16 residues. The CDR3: CASSPAGERGYNEQFF. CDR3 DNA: TGTGCCAGCAGCCCCGCGGGGGAAAGAGGTTACAATGAGCAGTTCTTC.

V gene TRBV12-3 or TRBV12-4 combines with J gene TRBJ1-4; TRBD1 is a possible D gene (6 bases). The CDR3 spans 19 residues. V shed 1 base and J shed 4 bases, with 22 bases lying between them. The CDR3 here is CASSLDAPHYQGSNEKLFF. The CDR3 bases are TGTGCCAGCAGTTTAGACGCCCCACATTACCAGGGGAGTAATGAAAAACTGTTTTTT.

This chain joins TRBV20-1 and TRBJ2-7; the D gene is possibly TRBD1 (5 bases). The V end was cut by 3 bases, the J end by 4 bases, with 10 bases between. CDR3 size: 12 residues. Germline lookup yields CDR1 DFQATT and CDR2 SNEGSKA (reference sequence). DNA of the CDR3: TGCAGTGCTAGGGGGCTGAAGTACGAGCAGTACTTC. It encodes CSARGLKYEQYF.

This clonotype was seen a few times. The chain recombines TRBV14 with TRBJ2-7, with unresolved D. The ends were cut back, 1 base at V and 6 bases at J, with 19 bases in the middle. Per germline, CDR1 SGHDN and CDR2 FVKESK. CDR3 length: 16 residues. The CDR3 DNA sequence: TGTGCCAGCAGCCAAGGCCCCTCCGTTACATTAAGCGAGCAGTACTTC. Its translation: CASSQGPSVTLSEQYF.

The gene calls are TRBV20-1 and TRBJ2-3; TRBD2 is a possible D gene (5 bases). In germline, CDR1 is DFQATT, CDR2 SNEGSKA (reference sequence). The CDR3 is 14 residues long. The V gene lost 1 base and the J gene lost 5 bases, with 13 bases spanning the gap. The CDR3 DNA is TGCAGTGCTAGAGGACTGGGAGCCCGAGATACGCAGTATTTT. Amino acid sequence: CSARGLGARDTQYF.

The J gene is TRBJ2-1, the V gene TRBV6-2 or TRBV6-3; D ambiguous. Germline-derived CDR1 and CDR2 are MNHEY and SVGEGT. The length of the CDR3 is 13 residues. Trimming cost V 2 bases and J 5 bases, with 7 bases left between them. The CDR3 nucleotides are TGTGCCAGCAGTTACCTGGGGAACAATGAGCAGTTCTTC. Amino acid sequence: CASSYLGNNEQFF.

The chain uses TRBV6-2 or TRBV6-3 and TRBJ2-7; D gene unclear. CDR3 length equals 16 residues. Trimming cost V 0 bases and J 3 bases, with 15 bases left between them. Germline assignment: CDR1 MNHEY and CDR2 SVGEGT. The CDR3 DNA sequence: TGTGCCAGCAGTTACTCGATATCCGGGTTGCACTACGAGCAGTACTTC. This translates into CASSYSISGLHYEQYF.

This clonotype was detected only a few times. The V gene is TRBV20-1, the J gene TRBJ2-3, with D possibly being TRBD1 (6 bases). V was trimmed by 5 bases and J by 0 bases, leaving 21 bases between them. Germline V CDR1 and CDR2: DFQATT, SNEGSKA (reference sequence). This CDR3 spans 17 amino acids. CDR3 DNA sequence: TGCAGTGCTCCTAGTAGCAACCGACAGGACAGCACAGATACGCAGTATTTT. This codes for CSAPSSNRQDSTDTQYF.

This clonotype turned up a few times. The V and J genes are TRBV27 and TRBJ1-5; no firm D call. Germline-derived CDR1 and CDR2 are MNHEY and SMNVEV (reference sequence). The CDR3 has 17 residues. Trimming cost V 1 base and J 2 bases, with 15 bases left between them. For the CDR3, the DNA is TGTGCCAGCAGTTTATTTGGAACAGCCTCTGGCAATCAGCCCCAGCATTTT. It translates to CASSLFGTASGNQPQHF.

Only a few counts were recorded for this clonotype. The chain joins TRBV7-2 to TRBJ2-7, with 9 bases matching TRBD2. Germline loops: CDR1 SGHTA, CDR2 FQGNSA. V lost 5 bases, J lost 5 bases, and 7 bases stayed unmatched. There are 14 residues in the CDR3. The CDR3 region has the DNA TGTGCCAGCAGCCAGAGGACTAGCGTAAACGAGCAGTACTTC. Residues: CASSQRTSVNEQYF.

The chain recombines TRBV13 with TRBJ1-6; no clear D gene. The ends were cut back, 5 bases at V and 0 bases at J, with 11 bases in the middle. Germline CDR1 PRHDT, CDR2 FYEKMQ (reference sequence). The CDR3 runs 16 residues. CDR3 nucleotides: TGTGCCAGCAGCCTCGGGAGAGGCTCCTATAATTCACCCCTCCACTTT. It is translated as CASSLGRGSYNSPLHF.

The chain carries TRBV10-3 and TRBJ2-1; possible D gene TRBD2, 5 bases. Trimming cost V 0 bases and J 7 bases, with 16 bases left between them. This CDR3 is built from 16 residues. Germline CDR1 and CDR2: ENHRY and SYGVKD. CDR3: CAISESNNLRRNEQFF. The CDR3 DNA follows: TGTGCCATCAGTGAGTCGAATAACTTAAGGAGGAATGAGCAGTTCTTC.

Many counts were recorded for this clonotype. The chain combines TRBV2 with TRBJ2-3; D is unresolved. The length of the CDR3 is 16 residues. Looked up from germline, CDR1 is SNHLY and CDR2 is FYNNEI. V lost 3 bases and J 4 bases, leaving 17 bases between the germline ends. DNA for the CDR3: TGTGCCAGCAGTGATGGTTCTGCACGTTTTTCAGATACGCAGTATTTT. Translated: CASSDGSARFSDTQYF. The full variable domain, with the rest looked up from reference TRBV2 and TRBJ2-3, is EPEVTQTPSHQVTQMGQEVILRCVPISNHLYFYWYRQILGQKVEFLVSFYNNEISEKSEIFDDQFSVERPDGSNFTLKIRSTKLEDSAMYFCASSDGSARFSDTQYFGPGTRLTVL.

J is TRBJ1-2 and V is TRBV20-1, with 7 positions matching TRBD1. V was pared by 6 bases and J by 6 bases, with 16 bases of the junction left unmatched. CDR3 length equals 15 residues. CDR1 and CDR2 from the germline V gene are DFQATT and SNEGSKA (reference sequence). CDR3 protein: CSALDPQGRFDGYTF. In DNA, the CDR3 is TGCAGTGCCCTCGACCCACAGGGGAGATTCGATGGCTACACCTTC.

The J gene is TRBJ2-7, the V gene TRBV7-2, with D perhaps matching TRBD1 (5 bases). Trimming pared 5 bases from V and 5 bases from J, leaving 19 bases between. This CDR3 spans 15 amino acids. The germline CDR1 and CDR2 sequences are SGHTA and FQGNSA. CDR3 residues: CASSPSGAPAHEQYF. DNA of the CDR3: TGTGCCAGCAGCCCTAGTGGGGCCCCCGCCCACGAGCAGTACTTC.

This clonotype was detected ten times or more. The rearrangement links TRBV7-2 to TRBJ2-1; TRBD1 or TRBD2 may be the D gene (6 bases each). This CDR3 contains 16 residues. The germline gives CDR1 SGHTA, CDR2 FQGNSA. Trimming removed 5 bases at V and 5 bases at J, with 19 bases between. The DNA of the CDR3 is TGTGCCAGCAGCAGAACTTTGGAGGGGGGCCACAATGAGCAGTTCTTC. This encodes CASSRTLEGGHNEQFF.

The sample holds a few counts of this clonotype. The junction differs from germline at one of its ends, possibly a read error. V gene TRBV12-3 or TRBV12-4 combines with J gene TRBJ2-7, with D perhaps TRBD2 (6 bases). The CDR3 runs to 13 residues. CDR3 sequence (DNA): TGTGCCAGCAATTTAACCGGGAGCTACGAGCAGTACTTC. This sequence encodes CASNLTGSYEQYF.